The rows below give T cell receptor beta chains drawn from one sample of a study of T cells after yellow fever vaccination. MiXCR, run by TCRdb on the 5' RACE reads, gives a single entry per CDR3 protein. The table has approximately 74,000 distinct CDR3 sequences, 5.5% to 7.5% seen once; the top ten hold around 2.2%. The sequenced sample was CD4+ T cells sorted from PBMCs, obtained around 15 days after the first yellow fever vaccination. The receptors shown here come from a man in his late teens or twenties who received the YFV17D yellow fever vaccine. Each CDR3 is given with its conserved first and last residue. The order of the fields is J gene, clone size, D gene, V gene, CDR3 protein, CDR3 DNA. D genes are given only for firm matches. A row's size may be missing; if present it is once, few, many or a size class.

>TRBJ1-2|many|.|TRBV4-3
CASSQADRGYTF
TGCGCCAGCAGCCAAGCGGATCGCGGCTACACCTTC
>TRBJ2-5|many|TRBD1|TRBV7-6
CASSFPGTGETQYF
TGTGCCAGCAGCTTCCCCGGGACAGGGGAGACCCAGTACTTC
>TRBJ2-3|many|.|TRBV12-3/TRBV12-4
CASSLLASTDTQYF
TGTGCCAGCAGTTTACTGGCTAGCACAGATACGCAGTATTTT
>TRBJ1-4|.|.|TRBV18
CASSPPGAVEKLFF
TGTGCCAGCTCACCACCGGGGGCCGTTGAGAAACTGTTTTTT
>TRBJ1-4|many|.|TRBV2
CASSEVIGPEKLFF
TGTGCCAGCAGTGAAGTGATAGGGCCTGAAAAACTGTTTTTT
>TRBJ1-6|many|.|TRBV6-1
CASSAGGGGSPLHF
TGTGCCAGCAGTGCCGGGGGAGGAGGTTCACCCCTCCACTTT
>TRBJ1-5|many|.|TRBV4-3
CASSQGRGDQPQHF
TGCGCCAGCAGCCAAGGCAGGGGAGATCAGCCCCAGCATTTT
>TRBJ2-1|many|.|TRBV7-3
CASSQEGPSYNEQFF
TGTGCCAGCAGCCAAGAGGGCCCATCCTACAATGAGCAGTTCTTC
>TRBJ2-3|many|.|TRBV21-1
CASSLRASSTDTQYF
TGTGCCAGCAGCCTCCGGGCCTCTAGCACAGATACGCAGTATTTT
>TRBJ2-7|many|TRBD1|TRBV5-5
CASGEGQASSYEQYF
TGTGCCAGCGGCGAGGGACAGGCGAGCTCCTACGAGCAGTACTTC
>TRBJ2-5|many|.|TRBV5-6
CASSAVKAWSWEETQYF
TGTGCCAGCAGCGCGGTCAAGGCATGGTCCTGGGAGGAGACCCAGTACTTC
>TRBJ1-3|many|.|TRBV12-3/TRBV12-4
CASSLAPGGAVSGNTIYF
TGTGCCAGCAGTTTAGCGCCTGGGGGCGCGGTTTCTGGAAACACCATATATTTT
>TRBJ2-3|few|.|TRBV7-2
CASSLSRTTDTQYF
TGTGCCAGCAGCCTTTCGCGAACCACAGATACGCAGTATTTT
>TRBJ2-1|many|.|TRBV7-2
CASSLAGLRGNEQFF
TGTGCCAGCAGTTTAGCCGGACTCAGGGGCAATGAGCAGTTCTTC
>TRBJ2-3|many|TRBD2|TRBV4-3
CASSPLGRGALDTQYF
TGCGCCAGCAGCCCGCTGGGGCGGGGGGCCCTAGATACGCAGTATTTT
>TRBJ2-1|many|.|TRBV25-1
CATLRDTLGYNEQFF
TGTGCCACCCTCCGGGACACCCTTGGCTACAATGAGCAGTTCTTC
>TRBJ2-7|many|TRBD1|TRBV12-3/TRBV12-4
CASSFRVGQGADEQYF
TGTGCCAGCAGTTTCAGGGTTGGACAGGGTGCCGACGAGCAGTACTTC
>TRBJ2-1|many|.|TRBV6-1
CATREVAYNEQFF
TGTGCCACCAGGGAGGTGGCCTACAATGAGCAGTTCTTC
>TRBJ2-2|many|TRBD1|TRBV12-3/TRBV12-4
CASSRTGGTGELFF
TGTGCCAGCAGTCGGACAGGGGGCACCGGGGAGCTGTTTTTT
>TRBJ2-3|many|.|TRBV29-1
CSVGGQVFPTSTDTQYF
TGCAGCGTGGGGGGGCAGGTCTTCCCCACTAGCACAGATACGCAGTATTTT
>TRBJ1-6|few|.|TRBV7-6
CASSLRRSPYVEPLHF
TGTGCCAGCAGCTTACGGAGGAGTCCTTATGTAGAACCCCTCCACTTT
>TRBJ1-6|many|TRBD1|TRBV6-1
CASSERAGGYNSPLHF
TGTGCCAGCAGCGAAAGGGCAGGGGGCTATAATTCACCCCTCCACTTT
>TRBJ1-1|many|.|TRBV7-3
CASSPSLEFTEAFF
TGTGCCAGCAGCCCTTCCCTGGAGTTCACTGAAGCTTTCTTT
>TRBJ1-5|.|.|TRBV7-2
CASSPDSNQPQHF
TGTGCCAGCAGCCCCGACAGCAATCAGCCCCAGCATTTT
>TRBJ1-5|many|.|TRBV15
CATSRDQLGSPNQPQHF
TGTGCCACCAGCAGAGATCAGTTAGGGAGCCCCAATCAGCCCCAGCATTTT
>TRBJ2-3|many|TRBD2|TRBV15
CATSRDPSGRSTDTQYF
TGTGCCACCAGCAGAGATCCTAGCGGGCGATCCACAGATACGCAGTATTTT
>TRBJ1-1|many|.|TRBV5-1
CASSLEPQGNTEAFF
TGCGCCAGCAGCTTGGAACCACAGGGGAACACTGAAGCTTTCTTT
>TRBJ2-3|.|.|TRBV5-4
CASSTKQSTDTQYF
TGTGCCAGCTCGACGAAACAGAGCACAGATACGCAGTATTTT
>TRBJ2-1|many|TRBD2|TRBV20-1
CSARTSGGAWEQFF
TGCAGTGCTAGGACTAGCGGGGGGGCCTGGGAGCAGTTCTTC
>TRBJ2-3|many|.|TRBV7-9
CASSFSGDTDTQYF
TGTGCCAGCAGCTTTTCAGGGGACACAGATACGCAGTATTTT
>TRBJ2-1|many|TRBD2|TRBV5-1
CASSRQTSGGADEQFF
TGCGCCAGCAGCCGGCAAACTAGCGGGGGGGCAGATGAGCAGTTCTTC
>TRBJ2-1|many|.|TRBV3-1
CATLEWRSNEQFF
TGTGCCACCCTTGAGTGGCGTTCCAATGAGCAGTTCTTC
>TRBJ1-2|many|TRBD1|TRBV6-1
CASSAGQGNYGYTF
TGTGCCAGCAGTGCCGGACAGGGGAACTATGGCTACACCTTC
>TRBJ2-1|many|TRBD2|TRBV10-3
CAIKASGATNEQFF
TGTGCCATCAAGGCTAGCGGGGCCACCAATGAGCAGTTCTTC
>TRBJ1-6|many|.|TRBV6-1
CASSDRLDSPLHF
TGTGCCAGCAGTGACCGTTTGGATTCACCCCTCCACTTT
>TRBJ2-2|.|.|TRBV7-4
CASCRQVTGELFF
TGTGCCAGCTGCCGGCAGGTTACCGGGGAGCTGTTTTTT
>TRBJ2-5|many|TRBD2|TRBV12-3/TRBV12-4
CASSPTSSGGPLQETQYF
TGTGCCAGCAGCCCAACTAGTAGCGGGGGGCCTCTCCAAGAGACCCAGTACTTC
>TRBJ2-3|many|.|TRBV5-1
CASSRSSSTDTQYF
TGCGCCAGCAGCAGATCCAGTAGCACAGATACGCAGTATTTT
>TRBJ2-5|many|.|TRBV27
CASSLSGLLRETQYF
TGTGCCAGCAGTTTATCGGGCCTTCTCAGGGAGACCCAGTACTTC
>TRBJ2-1|many|.|TRBV12-3/TRBV12-4
CASITPDRMRQFF
TGTGCCAGCATCACCCCGGACCGTATGCGGCAGTTCTTC
>TRBJ1-2|many|.|TRBV7-9
CASSLAGQSLRYTF
TGTGCCAGCAGCTTAGCCGGACAGTCGCTACGGTACACCTTC
>TRBJ1-2|many|.|TRBV5-6
CASSLSGANYGYTF
TGTGCCAGCAGCTTGAGTGGGGCTAACTATGGCTACACCTTC